The clone carrying this T cell receptor (beta chain) showed up many times. The antigen remains undetermined. The data belong to a study of CD8 T cells in ankylosing spondylitis. Study-wide findings and caveats: A TCR beta motif made of several highly homologous variants seemed typical of ankylosing spondylitis blood.

5'-RACE, quantitative and with molecular barcodes, yielded the TCR beta libraries. TCRdb analysed the 5' RACE reads with MiXCR anew, one entry per CDR3 protein. In the table there are 250,000 or so distinct CDR3 sequences, about 24% of which are singletons. This CDR3 is 13 amino acids long. V was cut by 3 bases and J by 5 bases, with 8 bases left in between. This receptor was obtained from a male donor with ankylosing spondylitis or in good health (not recorded which). The chain employs TRBV12-3 or TRBV12-4 and TRBJ1-5; D call uncertain. The sequenced sample consisted of blood, either unsorted or a sorted T cell fraction (not recorded which). CDR3 nucleotide sequence: TGTGCCAGCAGTTTTTCCAGTTATCAGCCCCAGCATTTT. Translation: CASSFSSYQPQHF.